Shown below are 30 T cell receptor beta chains from a single sample sequenced in a study of cytomegalovirus exposure and HLA in healthy donors. The data were produced by immunoSEQ multiplex PCR, yet TCRdb's version contains in-frame clones alone and is incomplete. The sample includes 150,000 to 200,000 clones, approximately 80% of them seen just once. Sequenced sample: PBMCs. The receptors here all came from a man aged 18 to 35 in good health and CMV-seropositive.

V and J are TRBV19 and TRBJ2-5; D may be TRBD2 (7 bases). Germline CDR1 LNHDA, CDR2 SQIVND (reference sequence). V gave up 6 bases and J gave up 5 bases, with 13 bases separating them. The CDR3 length is 13 residues. CDR3 in DNA: TGTGCCAGTAGCCTGGGAGGGGGGGAGACCCAGTACTTC. Its translation: CASSLGGGETQYF.

For the CDR3, the DNA is TGTGCCAGCAGCCAAGGGAGGGCCCAGTACTTC. It specifies CASSQGRAQYF. The chain carries TRBV14 and TRBJ2-5, with a tentative D call TRBD2 (6 bases). Germline V lookup: CDR1 SGHDN, CDR2 FVKESK. This CDR3 is 11 amino acids long. V was shortened by 1 base and J by 9 bases, with 6 bases between the two germline ends.

In DNA form, the CDR3 reads TGTGCCAGCAGCTTGTATAAGCGGACGGGGAGCTCCTACGAGCAGTACTTC. It specifies CASSLYKRTGSSYEQYF. V gene TRBV5-6 combines with J gene TRBJ2-7; TRBD2 might be the D (5 bases). CDR3 length: 17 amino acids. V lost 1 base and J 0 bases, leaving 17 bases between the germline ends. Germline-derived CDR1 and CDR2 are SGHDT and YYEEEE.

This clone occurred once. The chain recombines TRBV27 with TRBJ2-1, with 8 positions matching TRBD1. Germline V CDR1 and CDR2: MNHEY, SMNVEV (reference sequence). Trimming took 8 bases from V and 6 from J; bases not matched to a gene: 9. CDR3 length: 14 residues. The DNA of the CDR3 is TGTGCCAGCCGCTCGTATACAGGGGGCAATGAGCAGTTCTTC. This translates into CASRSYTGGNEQFF.

The chain carries TRBV6-5 and TRBJ2-5; 9 nucleotides align to TRBD2. The CDR3 is 16 amino acids. The germline V gene encodes CDR1 MNHEY and CDR2 SVGAGI. The trim removed 0 bases at V and 5 bases at J, leaving 7 bases unmatched. CDR3 sequence reads: CASSYSQLAGVETQYF. CDR3 DNA: TGTGCCAGCAGTTACTCGCAGTTAGCGGGAGTGGAGACCCAGTACTTC.

The V gene is TRBV6-1, the J gene TRBJ1-5; a weak D match, TRBD1 (6 bases). CDR3 length: 13 residues. The V gene lost 9 bases and the J gene lost 4 bases, with 13 bases spanning the gap. The germline V gene has CDR1 MNHNS and CDR2 SASEGT. The CDR3 spells CASGEQGNQPQHF. DNA for the CDR3: TGTGCCAGTGGGGAACAGGGAAATCAGCCCCAGCATTTT.

The chain combines TRBV27 with TRBJ2-1; TRBD1 aligns across 9 bases. CDR3 length equals 16 residues. Germline CDR1 is MNHEY and CDR2 is SMNVEV (reference sequence). V shed 8 bases and J 2 bases; nucleotides not matched to a gene: 10. The CDR3 loop is CASLAGGTGTYNEQFF. The CDR3 bases are TGTGCCAGCCTTGCAGGAGGGACAGGGACCTACAATGAGCAGTTCTTC.

This clone appeared a few times. The V call is TRBV7-9, the J call TRBJ1-3; no firm D call. The V end was cut by 10 bases, the J end by 0 bases, with 16 bases between. Germline CDR1 reads SEHNR; CDR2 reads FQNEAQ (reference sequence). The CDR3 contains 15 residues. CDR3: CAIRSGSISGNTIYF. As DNA, the CDR3 is TGTGCCATTAGGTCGGGGTCTATCTCTGGAAACACCATATATTTT.

V gene TRBV7-7 combines with J gene TRBJ2-2; D gene ambiguous. Trimming took 5 bases from V and 2 from J, leaving 9 bases between them. Germline values: CDR1 SSHAT, CDR2 FNYEAQ (reference sequence). There are 14 residues in the CDR3. The CDR3 loop is CASSSQLNTGELFF. The CDR3 coding sequence is TGTGCCAGCAGCAGCCAACTCAACACCGGGGAGCTGTTTTTT.

The chain links TRBV6-5 to TRBJ2-7; tentatively, D is TRBD1 (6 bases). Trimming took 4 bases from V and 0 from J, leaving 13 bases between them. CDR3 length equals 15 residues. The germline CDR1 and CDR2 sequences are MNHEY and SVGAGI. The CDR3 DNA reads as TGTGCCAGCAGTTCCCGGACAGTCTCCTCCTACGAGCAGTACTTC. Its protein is CASSSRTVSSYEQYF.

This rearrangement joins TRBV7-8 to TRBJ1-1; D may be TRBD1 (6 bases). CDR3 length: 14 residues. Germline-derived CDR1 and CDR2 are SGHVS and FQNEAQ. The V and J ends lost 4 bases and 1 base respectively, with 10 bases between them. The CDR3 region has the DNA TGTGCCAGCAGCTCTATCAGGGGGAACACTGAAGCTTTCTTT. This translates into CASSSIRGNTEAFF.

This chain uses TRBV7-9 with TRBJ2-3, with 7 nucleotides matching TRBD1. V shed 5 bases and J 2 bases; nucleotides not matched to a gene: 4. This CDR3 is 14 amino acids long. Germline lookup yields CDR1 SEHNR and CDR2 FQNEAQ (reference sequence). CDR3 residues: CASSPRGTTDTQYF. CDR3 bases: TGTGCCAGCAGCCCCAGGGGGACCACAGATACGCAGTATTTT.

The chain links TRBV29-1 to TRBJ2-1; TRBD2 matches 8 bases. This CDR3 has 12 residues. Germline values: CDR1 SQVTM, CDR2 ANQGSEA. CDR3 DNA: TGCACCTTTCGGGAGGGCCCCAATGAGCAGTTCTTC. Translated: CTFREGPNEQFF.

The J gene is TRBJ2-4, the V gene TRBV7-3; the match to TRBD1 covers 11 bases. Germline CDR1 reads SGHTA; CDR2 reads FQGTGA. The ends lost 2 bases at V and 9 bases at J; junction bases unmatched: 6. CDR3 length equals 15 residues. The CDR3 reads CASSLRGQGGGIQYF. In DNA form, the CDR3 reads TGTGCCAGCAGCTTACGGGGACAGGGGGGTGGCATTCAGTACTTC. Variable domain in full (rest from reference TRBV7-3 and TRBJ2-4): GAGVSQTPSNKVTEKGKYVELRCDPISGHTALYWYRQSLGQGPEFLIYFQGTGAADDSGLPNDRFFAVRPEGSVSTLKIQRTERGDSAVYLCASSLRGQGGGIQYFGAGTRLSVL.

This clone was observed a single time. The chain combines TRBV15 with TRBJ1-4, with a tentative D call TRBD1 (6 bases). V lost 5 bases and J 3 bases, leaving 10 bases between the germline ends. CDR1 LNHNV and CDR2 YYDKDF come from the germline V gene (reference sequence). The CDR3 has 14 residues. CDR3 sequence: CATSWTESNEKLFF. The DNA for the CDR3 is TGTGCCACCAGCTGGACAGAATCTAATGAAAAACTGTTTTTT. The variable domain in full, with the rest retrieved from reference TRBV15 and TRBJ1-4, is DAMVIQNPRYQVTQFGKPVTLSCSQTLNHNVMYWYQQKSSQAPKLLFHYYDKDFNNEADTPDNFQSRRPNTSFCFLDIRSPGLGDTAMYLCATSWTESNEKLFFGSGTQLSVL.

This clone turned up a few times. The genes are TRBV7-2 and TRBJ2-1, with TRBD1 identical over 9 bases. Trimming cost V 2 bases and J 6 bases; bases outside gene matches: 5. CDR1 is SGHTA, CDR2 FQGNSA, per germline. The CDR3 consists of 15 residues. This CDR3 is CASSLRGQGGNEQFF. The CDR3 bases are TGTGCCAGCAGCTTACGGGGACAGGGTGGCAATGAGCAGTTCTTC.

This chain joins TRBV28 and TRBJ2-3; 12 bases agree with TRBD2. The CDR3 is 16 amino acids. The V and J ends lost 4 bases and 7 bases, in that order; junction bases with no gene match: 9. Germline assignment: CDR1 MDHEN and CDR2 SYDVKM. The CDR3 nucleotides are TGTGCCAGCAGTTACGGGACTAGCGGGTACGGGTATACGCAGTATTTT. Its protein product is CASSYGTSGYGYTQYF.

V is TRBV29-1 and J is TRBJ2-6; TRBD1 agrees at 9 bases. Trimming removed 7 bases from V and 4 bases from J; junction bases left unmatched: 14. CDR1 and CDR2 from the germline V gene are SQVTM and ANQGSEA. This CDR3 spans 17 amino acids. Here the CDR3 reads CSGRRTGDMGGANVLTF. The CDR3 nucleotides read TGCAGCGGCCGCCGGACAGGGGACATGGGGGGGGCCAACGTCCTGACTTTC.

The chain joins TRBV29-1 to TRBJ2-3; weak D call: TRBD1 (6 bases). Germline CDR1 and CDR2: SQVTM and ANQGSEA. The CDR3 is 17 residues long. Trimming stripped 3 bases from V and 6 bases from J, with 25 bases between. The CDR3 region is CSVDDRPDSGMVDTQYF. CDR3 sequence (DNA): TGCAGCGTTGATGATCGTCCGGACAGTGGGATGGTGGATACGCAGTATTTT.

This clone came up once. The V call is TRBV6-4, the J call TRBJ2-5; 7 bases agree with TRBD2. V shed 2 bases and J 5 bases; nucleotides not matched to a gene: 8. The CDR3 is made up of 15 amino acids. Germline CDR1 is MRHNA and CDR2 is SNTAGT. Here the CDR3 reads CASSDGAGVMETQYF. Here the CDR3 DNA reads TGTGCCAGCAGTGACGGCGCGGGAGTAATGGAGACCCAGTACTTC.

The CDR3 bases are TGCAGCGGGGACAGGGGGCAAGAGACCCAGTACTTC. It encodes CSGDRGQETQYF. V usage is TRBV29-1 and J usage is TRBJ2-5, with TRBD1 matching over 11 bases. Germline assignment: CDR1 SQVTM and CDR2 ANQGSEA. Unmatched junction bases numbered 0, after V lost 7 bases and J lost 2 bases. There are 12 residues in the CDR3.

J is TRBJ2-7 and V is TRBV25-1; TRBD2 agrees at 13 bases. J was trimmed by 3 bases and V by 6 bases; bases with no gene match: 14. This CDR3 has 18 amino acids. Germline-derived CDR1 and CDR2 are MGHDK and SYGVNS. CDR3 in amino acids: CASRGLITSGRANYEQYF. For the CDR3, the DNA is TGTGCCAGCAGGGGGCTAATTACTAGCGGGAGGGCCAACTACGAGCAGTACTTC.

The chain joins TRBV15 to TRBJ2-7; 8 positions agree with TRBD2. Trimming took 0 bases from V and 3 from J; bases not matched to a gene: 7. Looked up from germline, CDR1 is LNHNV and CDR2 is YYDKDF (reference sequence). The CDR3 consists of 16 residues. CDR3 nucleotides: TGTGCCACCAGCAGAGATGGCGAGCGGGAGCTCTACGAGCAGTACTTC. Its protein product is CATSRDGERELYEQYF.

This clone was counted ten times or more. J is TRBJ1-4 and V is TRBV5-1, with D unresolved. The CDR3 length is 14 residues. V dropped 2 bases and J dropped 8 bases, with 13 bases sitting between them. Germline-derived CDR1 and CDR2 are SGHRS and YFSETQ. Here the CDR3 reads CASSFERAEEKLFF. As DNA, the CDR3 is TGCGCCAGCAGCTTTGAGAGGGCTGAAGAAAAACTGTTTTTT.

The chain has TRBV7-3 and TRBJ2-2, with TRBD2 matching over 7 bases. Per germline, CDR1 SGHTA and CDR2 FQGTGA. The CDR3 has 15 residues. Germline trimming cut 6 bases from V and 3 bases from J; bases unmatched to any gene: 7. Here the CDR3 DNA reads TGTGCCAGCAGGCGGGGCGGGAGCGACACCGGGGAGCTGTTTTTT. It yields the protein CASRRGGSDTGELFF. The full variable domain, rest sourced from reference TRBV7-3 and TRBJ2-2, is GAGVSQTPSNKVTEKGKYVELRCDPISGHTALYWYRQSLGQGPEFLIYFQGTGAADDSGLPNDRFFAVRPEGSVSTLKIQRTERGDSAVYLCASRRGGSDTGELFFGEGSRLTVL.

The chain employs TRBV7-2 and TRBJ2-7, with a tentative D call TRBD2 (5 bases). Germline CDR1 SGHTA, CDR2 FQGNSA. Trimming stripped 5 bases from V and 4 bases from J, with 18 bases between. The CDR3 has 15 amino acids. The CDR3 DNA reads TGTGCCAGCAGCCCAGATCCGGGAATCTATTACGAGCAGTACTTC. This translates into CASSPDPGIYYEQYF.

The chain carries TRBV7-8 and TRBJ1-1; 8 nucleotides match TRBD1. The ends lost 5 bases at V and 5 bases at J; junction bases unmatched: 7. The germline V gene encodes CDR1 SGHVS and CDR2 FQNEAQ. The CDR3 sequence is 14 residues long. The CDR3 nucleotides are TGTGCCAGCAGCGCCAGACAGGGGAGGACTGAAGCTTTCTTT. Its translation: CASSARQGRTEAFF.

This sequence joins TRBV2 and TRBJ2-1; TRBD2 matches 7 bases. Germline V CDR1 and CDR2: SNHLY, FYNNEI. J gave up 10 bases and V 3 bases, and 12 bases lay outside the gene matches. This CDR3 region has 15 residues. The CDR3, as DNA: TGTGCCAGCAGTGATTTGGTAGCGGGCAATGGGGAGCAGTTCTTC. It is translated as CASSDLVAGNGEQFF.

The chain combines TRBV6-5 with TRBJ1-2; D possibly corresponds to TRBD1 (6 bases). Germline V gives CDR1 MNHEY, CDR2 SVGAGI. CDR3 length: 15 residues. V was cut by 2 bases and J by 8 bases, with 18 bases left in between. CDR3 coding DNA: TGTGCCAGCAGTTACACCGAGGGGGGGCTCGGCGGCTACACCTTC. This translates into CASSYTEGGLGGYTF.

The chain has TRBV27 and TRBJ2-1; a weak D match, TRBD2 (5 bases). Trimming pared 5 bases from V and 1 base from J, leaving 12 bases between. This CDR3 is built from 15 residues. CDR1 is MNHEY and CDR2 is SMNVEV in the germline V gene (reference sequence). The CDR3 is CASSTLSGSYNEQFF. CDR3 coding DNA: TGTGCCAGCAGTACCCTAAGCGGTTCCTACAATGAGCAGTTCTTC.